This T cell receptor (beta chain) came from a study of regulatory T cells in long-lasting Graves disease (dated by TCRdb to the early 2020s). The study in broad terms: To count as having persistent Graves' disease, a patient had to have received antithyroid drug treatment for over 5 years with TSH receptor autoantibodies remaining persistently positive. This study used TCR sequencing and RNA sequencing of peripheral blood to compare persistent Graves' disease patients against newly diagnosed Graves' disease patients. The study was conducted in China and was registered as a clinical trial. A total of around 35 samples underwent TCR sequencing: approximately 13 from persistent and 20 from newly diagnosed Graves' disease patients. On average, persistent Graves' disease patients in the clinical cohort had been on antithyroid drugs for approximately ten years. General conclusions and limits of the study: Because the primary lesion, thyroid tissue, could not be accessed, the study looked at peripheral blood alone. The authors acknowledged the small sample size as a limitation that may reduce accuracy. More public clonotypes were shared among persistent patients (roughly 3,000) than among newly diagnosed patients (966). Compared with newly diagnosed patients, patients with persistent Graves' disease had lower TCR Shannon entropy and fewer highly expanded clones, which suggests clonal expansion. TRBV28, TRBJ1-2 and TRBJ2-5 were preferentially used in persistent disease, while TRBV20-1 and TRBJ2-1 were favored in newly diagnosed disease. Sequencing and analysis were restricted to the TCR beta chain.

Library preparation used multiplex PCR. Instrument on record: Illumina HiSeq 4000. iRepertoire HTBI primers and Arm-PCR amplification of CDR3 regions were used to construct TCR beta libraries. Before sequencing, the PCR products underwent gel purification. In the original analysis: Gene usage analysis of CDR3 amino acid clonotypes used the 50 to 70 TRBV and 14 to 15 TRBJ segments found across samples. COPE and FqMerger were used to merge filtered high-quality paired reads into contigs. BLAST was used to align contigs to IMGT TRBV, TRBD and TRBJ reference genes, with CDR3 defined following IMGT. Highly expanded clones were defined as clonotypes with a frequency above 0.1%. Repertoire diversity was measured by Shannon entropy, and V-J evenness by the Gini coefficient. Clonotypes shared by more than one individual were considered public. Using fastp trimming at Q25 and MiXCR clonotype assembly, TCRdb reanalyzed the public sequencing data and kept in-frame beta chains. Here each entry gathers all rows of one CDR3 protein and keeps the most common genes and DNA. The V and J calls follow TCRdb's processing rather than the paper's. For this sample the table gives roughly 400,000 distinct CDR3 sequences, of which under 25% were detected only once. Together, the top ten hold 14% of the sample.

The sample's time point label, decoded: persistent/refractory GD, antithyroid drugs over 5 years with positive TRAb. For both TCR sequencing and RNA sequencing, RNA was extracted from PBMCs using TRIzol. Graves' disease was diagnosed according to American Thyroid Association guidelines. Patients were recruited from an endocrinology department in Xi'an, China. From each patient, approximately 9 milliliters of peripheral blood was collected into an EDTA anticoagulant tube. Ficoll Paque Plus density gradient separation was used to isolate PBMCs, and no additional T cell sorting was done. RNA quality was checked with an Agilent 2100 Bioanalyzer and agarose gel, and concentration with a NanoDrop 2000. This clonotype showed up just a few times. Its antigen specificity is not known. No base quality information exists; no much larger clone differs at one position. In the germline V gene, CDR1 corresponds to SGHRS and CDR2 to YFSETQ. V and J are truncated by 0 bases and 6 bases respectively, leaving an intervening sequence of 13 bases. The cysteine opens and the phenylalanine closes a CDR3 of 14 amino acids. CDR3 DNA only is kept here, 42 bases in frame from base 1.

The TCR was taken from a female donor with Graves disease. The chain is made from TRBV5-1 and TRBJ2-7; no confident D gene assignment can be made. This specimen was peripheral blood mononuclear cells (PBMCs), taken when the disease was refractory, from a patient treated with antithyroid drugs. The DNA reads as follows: TGCGCCAGCAGCTTGGCCGTAAACCCCCCCGAGCAGTACTTC. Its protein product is CASSLAVNPPEQYF. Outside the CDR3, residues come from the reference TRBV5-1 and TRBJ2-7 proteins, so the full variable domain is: KAGVTQTPRYLIKTRGQQVTLSCSPISGHRSVSWYQQTPGQGLQFLFEYFSETQRNKGNFPGRFSGRQFSNSRSEMNVSTLELGDSALYLCASSLAVNPPEQYFGPGTRLTVT.